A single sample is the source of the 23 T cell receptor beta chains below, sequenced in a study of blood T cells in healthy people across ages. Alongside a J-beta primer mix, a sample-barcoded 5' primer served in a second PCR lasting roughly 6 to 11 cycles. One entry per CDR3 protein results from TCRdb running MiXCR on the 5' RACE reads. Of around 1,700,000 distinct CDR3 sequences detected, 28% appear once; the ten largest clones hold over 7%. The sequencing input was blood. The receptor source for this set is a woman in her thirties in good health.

In DNA form, the CDR3 reads TGTGCCAGCAGCCTGTTTTTGAGGGACGAGCAGTACTTC. Encoded protein: CASSLFLRDEQYF. The chain links TRBV14 to TRBJ2-7, with TRBD2 as a possible D gene (5 bases). Germline lookup yields CDR1 SGHDN and CDR2 FVKESK. There are 13 residues in the CDR3. Trimming took 4 bases from V and 5 from J, leaving 12 bases between them.

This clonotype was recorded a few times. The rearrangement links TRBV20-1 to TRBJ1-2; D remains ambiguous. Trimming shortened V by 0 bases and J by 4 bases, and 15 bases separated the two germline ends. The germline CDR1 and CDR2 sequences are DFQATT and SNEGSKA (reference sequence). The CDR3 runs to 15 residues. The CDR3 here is CSARDEWVPPYGYTF. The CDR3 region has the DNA TGCAGTGCTAGAGATGAATGGGTCCCTCCCTATGGCTACACCTTC.

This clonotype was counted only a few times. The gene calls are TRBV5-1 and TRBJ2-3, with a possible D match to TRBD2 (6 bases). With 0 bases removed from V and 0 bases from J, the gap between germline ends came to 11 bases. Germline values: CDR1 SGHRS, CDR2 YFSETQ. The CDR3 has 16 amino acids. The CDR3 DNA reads TGCGCCAGCAGCTTGGAAAGCGGGCTGAGCACAGATACGCAGTATTTT. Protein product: CASSLESGLSTDTQYF.

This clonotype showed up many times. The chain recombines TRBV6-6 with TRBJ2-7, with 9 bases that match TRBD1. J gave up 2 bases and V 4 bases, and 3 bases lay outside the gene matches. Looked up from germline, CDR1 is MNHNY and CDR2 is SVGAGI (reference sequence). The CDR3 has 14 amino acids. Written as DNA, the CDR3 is TGTGCCAGCAGTTCTGGGGACAGGGCCTACGAGCAGTACTTC. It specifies CASSSGDRAYEQYF.

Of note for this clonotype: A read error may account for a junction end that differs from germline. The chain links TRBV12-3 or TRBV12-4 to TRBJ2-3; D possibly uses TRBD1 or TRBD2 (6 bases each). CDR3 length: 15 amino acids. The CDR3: CASNPGTGAADAQYF. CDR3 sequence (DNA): TGTGCCAGCAATCCGGGAACGGGGGCAGCAGATGCGCAGTATTTT.

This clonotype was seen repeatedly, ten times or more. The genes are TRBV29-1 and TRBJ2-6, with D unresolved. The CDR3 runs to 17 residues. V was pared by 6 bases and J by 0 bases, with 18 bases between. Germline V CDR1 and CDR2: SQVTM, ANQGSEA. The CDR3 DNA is TGCAGCGTCAATATGTTTAGCCGACTCTCTGGGGCCAACGTCCTGACTTTC. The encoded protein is CSVNMFSRLSGANVLTF.

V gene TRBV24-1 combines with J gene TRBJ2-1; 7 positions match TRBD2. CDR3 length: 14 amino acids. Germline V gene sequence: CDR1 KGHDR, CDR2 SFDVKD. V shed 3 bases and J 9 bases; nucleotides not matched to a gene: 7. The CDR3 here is CATSDPGAGVEQFF. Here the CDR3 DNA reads TGTGCCACCAGTGATCCCGGGGCGGGGGTTGAGCAGTTCTTC.

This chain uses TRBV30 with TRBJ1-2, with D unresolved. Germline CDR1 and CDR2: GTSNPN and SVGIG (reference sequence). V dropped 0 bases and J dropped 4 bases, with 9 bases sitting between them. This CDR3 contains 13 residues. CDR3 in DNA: TGTGCCTGGAGTGTCGACTGGAGCTATGGCTACACCTTC. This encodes CAWSVDWSYGYTF.

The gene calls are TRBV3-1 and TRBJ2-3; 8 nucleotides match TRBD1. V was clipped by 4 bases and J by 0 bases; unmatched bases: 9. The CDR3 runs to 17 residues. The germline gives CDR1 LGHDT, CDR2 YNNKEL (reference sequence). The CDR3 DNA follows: TGTGCCAGCAGCCCGGGACAGGATTCAACTAGCACAGATACGCAGTATTTT. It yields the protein CASSPGQDSTSTDTQYF.

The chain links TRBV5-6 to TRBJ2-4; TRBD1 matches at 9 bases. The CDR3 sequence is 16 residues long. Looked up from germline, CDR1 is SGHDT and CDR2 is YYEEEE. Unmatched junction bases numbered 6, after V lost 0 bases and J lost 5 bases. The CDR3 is CASSLATGGLENIQYF. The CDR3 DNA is TGTGCCAGCAGCTTGGCCACAGGGGGCTTGGAAAACATTCAGTACTTC.

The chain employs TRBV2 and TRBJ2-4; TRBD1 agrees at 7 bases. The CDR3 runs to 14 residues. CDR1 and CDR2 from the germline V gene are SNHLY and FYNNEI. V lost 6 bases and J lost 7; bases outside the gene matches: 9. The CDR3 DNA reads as TGTGCCAGCAGGGAATGGGACAGTCAGAACATTCAGTACTTC. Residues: CASREWDSQNIQYF. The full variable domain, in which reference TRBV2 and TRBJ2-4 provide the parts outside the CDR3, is EPEVTQTPSHQVTQMGQEVILRCVPISNHLYFYWYRQILGQKVEFLVSFYNNEISEKSEIFDDQFSVERPDGSNFTLKIRSTKLEDSAMYFCASREWDSQNIQYFGAGTRLSVL.

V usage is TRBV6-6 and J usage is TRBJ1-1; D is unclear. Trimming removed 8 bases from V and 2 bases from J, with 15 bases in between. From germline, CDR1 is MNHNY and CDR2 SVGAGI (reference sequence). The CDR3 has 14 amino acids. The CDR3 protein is CASCPGGRNTEAFF. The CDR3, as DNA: TGTGCCAGCTGTCCTGGAGGGCGCAACACTGAAGCTTTCTTT.

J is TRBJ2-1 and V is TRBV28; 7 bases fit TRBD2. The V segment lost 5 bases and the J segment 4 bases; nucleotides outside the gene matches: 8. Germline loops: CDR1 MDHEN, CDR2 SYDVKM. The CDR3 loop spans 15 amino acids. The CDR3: CASSKSGDPYNEQFF. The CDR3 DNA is TGTGCCAGCAGTAAGAGCGGGGACCCATACAATGAGCAGTTCTTC.

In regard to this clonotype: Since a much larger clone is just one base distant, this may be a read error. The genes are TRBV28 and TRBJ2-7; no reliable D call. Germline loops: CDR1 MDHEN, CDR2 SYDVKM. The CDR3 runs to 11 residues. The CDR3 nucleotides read TGTGCCAGCAGTCCCTCCCACGAGCGGTACTTC. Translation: CASSPSHERYF.

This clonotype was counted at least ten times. CDR3 protein: CASSLRSQRPGQTEATDWNEQFF. The CDR3 nucleotides read TGCGCCAGCAGCTTACGGAGCCAGCGACCGGGACAGACCGAAGCTACAGACTGGAATGAGCAGTTCTTC. The V and J genes are TRBV5-1 and TRBJ2-1; 7 positions agree with TRBD1. The junction had 33 bases not matched to a gene; V was cut back by 2 bases and J by 7 bases. This CDR3 region has 23 residues. CDR1 is SGHRS, CDR2 YFSETQ, per germline. Full variable domain (remainder filled in from reference TRBV5-1 and TRBJ2-1): KAGVTQTPRYLIKTRGQQVTLSCSPISGHRSVSWYQQTPGQGLQFLFEYFSETQRNKGNFPGRFSGRQFSNSRSEMNVSTLELGDSALYLCASSLRSQRPGQTEATDWNEQFFGPGTRLTVL.

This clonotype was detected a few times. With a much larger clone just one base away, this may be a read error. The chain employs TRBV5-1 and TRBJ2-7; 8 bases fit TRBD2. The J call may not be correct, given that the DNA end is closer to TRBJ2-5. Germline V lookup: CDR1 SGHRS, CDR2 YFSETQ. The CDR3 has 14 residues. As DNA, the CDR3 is TGCGCCAACACTCGCGGGGGGCAGGAAGAGACCCAGTACTTC. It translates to CANTRGGQEETQYF.

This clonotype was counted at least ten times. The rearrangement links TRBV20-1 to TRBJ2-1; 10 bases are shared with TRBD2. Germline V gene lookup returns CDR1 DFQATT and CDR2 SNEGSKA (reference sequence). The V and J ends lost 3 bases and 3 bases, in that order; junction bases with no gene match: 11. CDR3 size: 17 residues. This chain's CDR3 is CSASSAPSSGSYNEQFF. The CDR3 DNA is TGCAGTGCTAGTTCCGCCCCCTCTAGCGGGAGCTACAATGAGCAGTTCTTC.

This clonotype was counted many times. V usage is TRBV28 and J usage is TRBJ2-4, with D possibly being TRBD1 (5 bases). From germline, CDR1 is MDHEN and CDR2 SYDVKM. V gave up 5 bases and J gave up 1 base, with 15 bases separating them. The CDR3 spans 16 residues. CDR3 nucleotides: TGTGCCAGCAGTAAAGGGGCCGTTTATGCCAAAAACATTCAGTACTTC. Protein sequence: CASSKGAVYAKNIQYF.

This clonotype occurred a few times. The CDR3 region is CATSDAASSYNEQFF. Written as DNA, the CDR3 is TGTGCCACCAGTGATGCTGCGAGCTCCTACAATGAGCAGTTCTTC. The chain combines TRBV24-1 with TRBJ2-1, with D hard to call. V was shortened by 3 bases and J by 0 bases, with 8 bases between the two germline ends. The length of the CDR3 is 15 residues. Germline-derived CDR1 and CDR2 are KGHDR and SFDVKD.

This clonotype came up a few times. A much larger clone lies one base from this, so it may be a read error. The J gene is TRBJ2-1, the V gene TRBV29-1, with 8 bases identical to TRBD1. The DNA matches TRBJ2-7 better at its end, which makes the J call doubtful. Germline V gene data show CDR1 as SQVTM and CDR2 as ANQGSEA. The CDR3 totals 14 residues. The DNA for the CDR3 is TGCAGCGTGTCGGACAGGGCGTTTGGCAATGAGCAGTACTTC. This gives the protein CSVSDRAFGNEQYF.

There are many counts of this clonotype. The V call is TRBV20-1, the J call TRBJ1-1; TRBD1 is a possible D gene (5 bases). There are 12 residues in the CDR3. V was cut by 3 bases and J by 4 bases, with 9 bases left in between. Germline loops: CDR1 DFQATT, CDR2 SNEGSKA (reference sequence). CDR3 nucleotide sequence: TGCAGTGCTAGTGGGGGGGGCACTGAAGCTTTCTTT. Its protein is CSASGGGTEAFF.

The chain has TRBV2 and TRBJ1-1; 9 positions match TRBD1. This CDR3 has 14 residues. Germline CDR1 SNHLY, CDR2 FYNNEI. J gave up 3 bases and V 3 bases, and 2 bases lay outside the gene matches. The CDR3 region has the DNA TGTGCCAGCAGTGACGACAGGGGGTACACTGAAGCTTTCTTT. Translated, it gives CASSDDRGYTEAFF.

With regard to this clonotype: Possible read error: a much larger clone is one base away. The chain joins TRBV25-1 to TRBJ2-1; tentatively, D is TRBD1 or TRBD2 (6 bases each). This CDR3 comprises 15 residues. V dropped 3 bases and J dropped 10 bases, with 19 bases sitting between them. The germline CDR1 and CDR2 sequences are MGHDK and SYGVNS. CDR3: CASSELYRDSYEQFF. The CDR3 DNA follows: TGTGCCAGCAGTGAGCTATACAGGGACTCCTACGAGCAGTTCTTC.